Listed below are T cell receptor beta chains from one sample, sequenced in a study of cytomegalovirus exposure and HLA in healthy donors. The method was immunoSEQ multiplex PCR; TCRdb's version includes in-frame clones alone and lacks a portion of them. The sample lists roughly 100,000 clones, 65% to 75% occurring once. The sequencing sample was made of PBMCs. Every receptor here comes from a female donor in good health and CMV-seronegative. Both conserved end residues are part of each CDR3. The D gene is left open where the match is weak. A row's size may be missing; if present it is once, few, many or a size class.

>TRBJ2-3|TRBD1|-|16|TRBV5-1
CASSLVGTGVGDTQYF
TGCGCCAGCAGCTTGGTTGGGACAGGGGTAGGAGATACGCAGTATTTT
>TRBJ2-5|-|few|11|TRBV2
CASPEGETQYF
TGTGCCAGCCCGGAGGGAGAGACCCAGTACTTC
>TRBJ2-2|TRBD1|-|15|TRBV7-6
CASSGQGARTGELFF
TGTGCCAGCAGCGGACAGGGGGCGCGGACCGGGGAGCTGTTTTTT
>TRBJ2-3|TRBD1|-|14|TRBV6-6
CASSTPGQGDTQYF
TGTGCCAGCAGTACCCCGGGACAGGGCGATACGCAGTATTTT
>TRBJ1-4|-|-|13|TRBV15
CATSRDLKRGLFF
TGTGCCACCAGCAGAGATTTAAAAAGGGGACTGTTTTTT
>TRBJ1-1|-|once|12|TRBV28
CASSLYITEAFF
TGTGCCAGCAGTTTATACATCACTGAAGCTTTCTTT
>TRBJ1-2|TRBD1|-|14|TRBV28
CASTTSGTGYGYTF
TGTGCCAGCACCACTTCCGGGACAGGGTATGGCTACACCTTC
>TRBJ1-5|TRBD1|-|18|TRBV28
CASSFFTRRGRPHQPQHF
TGTGCCAGCAGTTTTTTCACACGCAGGGGGCGCCCCCATCAGCCCCAGCATTTT
>TRBJ2-2|TRBD1|-|16|TRBV28
CASSQGAGRNTGELFF
TGTGCCAGCAGCCAGGGGGCGGGGAGGAACACCGGGGAGCTGTTTTTT
>TRBJ2-7|TRBD1|few|15|TRBV7-2
CASSPGTGRAYEQYF
TGTGCCAGCAGCCCGGGGACAGGGAGGGCGTACGAGCAGTACTTC
>TRBJ2-6|TRBD1|few|17|TRBV2
CASSPTGGSTGANVLTF
TGTGCCAGCAGTCCGACAGGGGGAAGTACTGGGGCCAACGTCCTGACTTTC
>TRBJ1-1|TRBD1|-|15|TRBV14
CASSQRTGWGTEAFF
TGTGCCAGCAGCCAACGGACAGGGTGGGGTACTGAAGCTTTCTTT
>TRBJ2-7|-|once|15|TRBV12-1
CASRPTSGRTYEQYF
TGTGCCAGCAGGCCGACTAGCGGGAGGACTTACGAGCAGTACTTC
>TRBJ1-2|-|-|14|TRBV7-2
CASSFTGIWYGYTF
TGTGCCAGCAGCTTTACAGGGATTTGGTATGGCTACACCTTC
>TRBJ1-1|TRBD1|-|14|TRBV29-1
CSACGTGAASEAFF
TGCAGCGCCTGCGGGACAGGGGCGGCTTCGGAAGCTTTCTTT
>TRBJ1-1|-|-|10|TRBV6-1
CATEYGEAFF
TGTGCCACGGAGTACGGTGAAGCTTTCTTT
>TRBJ2-1|TRBD2|-|14|TRBV10-1
CASRESGMSNEQFF
TGCGCCAGCAGAGAAAGCGGGATGTCCAATGAGCAGTTCTTC
>TRBJ1-2|-|-|12|TRBV29-1
CSVGQSNYGYTF
TGCAGCGTTGGACAATCTAACTATGGCTACACCTTC
>TRBJ1-5|-|-|13|TRBV2
CASSLGRNQPQHF
TGTGCCAGCAGCCTGGGCAGGAATCAGCCCCAGCATTTT
>TRBJ1-1|-|-|11|TRBV28
CASSLLTEAFF
TGTGCCAGCAGTTTATTAACTGAAGCTTTCTTT
>TRBJ1-4|TRBD1|once|14|TRBV2
CASNNRGSNEKLFF
TGTGCCAGCAATAACAGGGGATCGAATGAAAAACTGTTTTTT
>TRBJ2-2|-|once|16|TRBV27
CASKIGGLHYTGELFF
TGTGCCAGCAAGATCGGGGGACTGCACTACACCGGGGAGCTGTTTTTT
>TRBJ2-3|-|-|14|TRBV15
CATSRTQETDTQYF
TGTGCCACCAGCCGGACACAGGAAACAGATACGCAGTATTTT
>TRBJ1-6|-|-|14|TRBV5-1
CASSFRTQNSPLHF
TGCGCCAGCAGCTTCCGGACACAAAATTCACCCCTCCACTTT
>TRBJ2-2|TRBD2|-|15|TRBV10-3
CAIMPSGSNTGELFF
TGTGCCATCATGCCTAGCGGGAGCAACACCGGGGAGCTGTTTTTT
>TRBJ2-7|TRBD1|-|15|TRBV7-7
CASSLGQGSSYEQYF
TGTGCTAGCTCACTAGGACAGGGGAGCTCCTACGAGCAGTACTTC
>TRBJ1-1|-|-|15|TRBV4-2
CASSRMGTGDTEAFF
TGTGCCAGCAGCCGAATGGGAACCGGGGACACTGAAGCTTTCTTT
>TRBJ2-7|-|few|15|TRBV4-1
CASSQVPGGSYEQYF
TGCGCCAGCAGCCAAGTCCCCGGCGGCTCCTACGAGCAGTACTTC
>TRBJ1-5|TRBD1|-|17|TRBV5-1
CASSPFYRDSGNQPQHF
TGCGCCAGCAGCCCGTTTTACCGGGACAGCGGCAATCAGCCCCAGCATTTT
>TRBJ1-1|TRBD1|-|14|TRBV10-3
CAINPGTGETEAFF
TGTGCCATCAATCCCGGGACAGGGGAGACTGAAGCTTTCTTT
>TRBJ2-5|-|-|14|TRBV27
CASSSAGVQETQYF
TGTGCCAGCAGTTCGGCAGGGGTGCAAGAGACCCAGTACTTC
>TRBJ1-1|TRBD1|few|16|TRBV5-8
CASSLGTGGRARQAFF
TGTGCCAGCAGCTTGGGAACAGGGGGCAGGGCCCGCCAAGCTTTCTTT
>TRBJ2-5|TRBD2|-|15|TRBV5-1
CASSPGLAGVETQYF
TGCGCCAGCAGTCCGGGACTAGCGGGAGTAGAGACCCAGTACTTC
>TRBJ2-5|TRBD2|few|16|TRBV9
CASSVDTSGVRETQYF
TGTGCCAGCAGCGTCGATACTAGCGGAGTAAGGGAGACCCAGTACTTC
>TRBJ2-7|TRBD2|-|12|TRBV7-2
CASSPSGYEQYF
TGTGCCAGCAGTCCTAGCGGCTACGAGCAGTACTTC
>TRBJ2-5|TRBD2|few|19|TRBV5-1
CASSSLPVAGLSGRETQYF
TGCGCCAGCAGCTCTCTACCGGTAGCGGGGTTATCAGGGAGAGAGACCCAGTACTTC